This TCR beta chain stems from a study of a mutant IDH1 vaccine in newly diagnosed glioma. As for the study in general: Most had both radiotherapy and temozolomide beforehand; others had only one.

Measured with immunoSEQ multiplex PCR; TCRdb has only the in-frame clones, and not every one. This sample carries tens of thousands of clones, 70% to 90% of them seen once, and the ten largest clones take approximately 5%. The ends were cut back, 0 bases at V and 6 bases at J, with 15 bases in the middle. The CDR3 sequence is 16 residues long. CDR1 is MGHRA, CDR2 YSYEKL, per germline. Time point in this sample: baseline, week 1 (first vaccination visit). Treatment in this sample: pre-vaccination baseline after standard-of-care therapy. This sequence originates from a man in his forties with glioma. The sequences come from PBMCs, collected from a glioma patient treated with radiotherapy, temozolomide or both. The V gene is TRBV4-1, the J gene TRBJ1-5, with D uncertain. The CDR3 DNA is TGCGCCAGCAGCCAAGAGGCGGTATCGGTTGGTCAGCCCCAGCATTTT. Its protein is CASSQEAVSVGQPQHF.